The clone carrying this T cell receptor (beta chain) was seen many times. TCRdb processed the 5' RACE reads anew with MiXCR; each CDR3 protein has one entry. The sample shows under 15,000 distinct CDR3 sequences, approximately 15% of them seen only once. The data belong to a study of spatial heterogeneity in lung cancer. The CDR3 is made up of 14 amino acids. V was pared by 3 bases and J by 1 base, with 9 bases between. CDR1 is KGHSH and CDR2 is LQKENI in the germline V gene. Time point denoted: sample taken at primary tumor resection. Material for sequencing was whole RNA from tumor, nontumor lung or frozen PBMC, left unsorted. The cohort: about 79 early-stage, untreated non-small cell lung cancer patients.

This specimen consisted of PBMCs, obtained at surgery. The receptor was derived from a male donor with early-stage non-small cell lung cancer. This chain connects TRBV18 to TRBJ2-5; no reliable D call. DNA of the CDR3: TGTGCCAGCTCACCCAACCCCGCCCAAGAGACCCAGTACTTC. Translated, it gives CASSPNPAQETQYF. Using reference TRBV18 and TRBJ2-5 for the parts outside the CDR3, the full variable domain is NAGVMQNPRHLVRRRGQEARLRCSPMKGHSHVYWYRQLPEEGLKFMVYLQKENIIDESGMPKERFSAEFPKEGPSILRIQQVVRGDSAAYFCASSPNPAQETQYFGPGTRLLVL.